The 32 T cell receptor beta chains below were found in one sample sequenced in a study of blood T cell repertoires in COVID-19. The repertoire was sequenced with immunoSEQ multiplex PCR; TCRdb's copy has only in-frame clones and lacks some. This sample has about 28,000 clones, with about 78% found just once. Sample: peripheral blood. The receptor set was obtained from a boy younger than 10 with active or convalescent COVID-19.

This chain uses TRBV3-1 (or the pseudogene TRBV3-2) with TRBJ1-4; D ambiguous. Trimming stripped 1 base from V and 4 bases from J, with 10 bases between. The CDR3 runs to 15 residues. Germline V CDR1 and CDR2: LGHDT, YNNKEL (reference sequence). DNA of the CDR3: TGTGCCAGCAGCCAAGGCGGTCAGCGTAATGAAAAACTGTTTTTT. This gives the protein CASSQGGQRNEKLFF.

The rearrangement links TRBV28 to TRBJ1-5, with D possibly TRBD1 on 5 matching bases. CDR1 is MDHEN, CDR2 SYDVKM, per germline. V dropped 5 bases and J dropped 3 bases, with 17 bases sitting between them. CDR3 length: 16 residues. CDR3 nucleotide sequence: TGTGCCAGCAGTCCCCTTAATTTAGGGGACAATCAGCCCCAGCATTTT. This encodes CASSPLNLGDNQPQHF. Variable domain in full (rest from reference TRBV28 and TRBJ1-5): DVKVTQSSRYLVKRTGEKVFLECVQDMDHENMFWYRQDPGLGLRLIYFSYDVKMKEKGDIPEGYSVSREKKERFSLILESASTNQTSMYLCASSPLNLGDNQPQHFGDGTRLSIL.

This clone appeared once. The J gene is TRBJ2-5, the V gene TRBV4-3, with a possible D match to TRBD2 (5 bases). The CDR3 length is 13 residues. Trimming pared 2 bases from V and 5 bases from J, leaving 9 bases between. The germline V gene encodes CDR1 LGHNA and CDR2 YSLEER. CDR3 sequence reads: CASSQRTGETQYF. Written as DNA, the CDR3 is TGCGCCAGCAGCCAACGAACGGGGGAGACCCAGTACTTC.

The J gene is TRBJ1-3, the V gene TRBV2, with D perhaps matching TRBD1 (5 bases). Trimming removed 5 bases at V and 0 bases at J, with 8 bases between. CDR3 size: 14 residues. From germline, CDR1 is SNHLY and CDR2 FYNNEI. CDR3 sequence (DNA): TGTGCCAGCAGTCAGACAGACTCTGGAAACACCATATATTTT. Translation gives CASSQTDSGNTIYF.

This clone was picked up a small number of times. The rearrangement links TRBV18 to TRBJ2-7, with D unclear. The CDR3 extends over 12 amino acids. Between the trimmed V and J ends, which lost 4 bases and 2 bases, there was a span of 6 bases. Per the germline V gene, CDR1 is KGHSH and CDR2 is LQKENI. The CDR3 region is CASSQNTYEQYF. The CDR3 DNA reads TGTGCCAGCTCACAAAACACCTACGAGCAGTACTTC.

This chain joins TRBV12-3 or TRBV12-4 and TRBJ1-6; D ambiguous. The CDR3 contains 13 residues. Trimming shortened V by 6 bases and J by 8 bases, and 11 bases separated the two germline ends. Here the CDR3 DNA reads TGTGCCAGCAGGGACGGGAAGTATTCACCCCTCCACTTT. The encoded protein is CASRDGKYSPLHF.

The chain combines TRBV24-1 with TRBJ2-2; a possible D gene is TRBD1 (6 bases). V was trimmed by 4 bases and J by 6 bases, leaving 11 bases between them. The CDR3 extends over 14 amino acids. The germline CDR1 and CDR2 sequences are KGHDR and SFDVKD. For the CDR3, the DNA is TGTGCCACCAGTGACCTTGACAGGCCCGGGGAGCTGTTTTTT. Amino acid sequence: CATSDLDRPGELFF.

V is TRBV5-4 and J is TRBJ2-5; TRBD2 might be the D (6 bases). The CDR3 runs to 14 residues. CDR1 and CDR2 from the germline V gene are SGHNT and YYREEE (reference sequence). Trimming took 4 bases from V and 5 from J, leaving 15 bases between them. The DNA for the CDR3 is TGTGCCAGCAGCCACCGAGCGGAGGGGGAGACCCAGTACTTC. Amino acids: CASSHRAEGETQYF.

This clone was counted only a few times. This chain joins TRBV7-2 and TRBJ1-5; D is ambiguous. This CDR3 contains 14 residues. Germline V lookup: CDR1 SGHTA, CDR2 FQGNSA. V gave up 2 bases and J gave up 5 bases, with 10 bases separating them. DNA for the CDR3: TGTGCCAGCAGCTTAACCTGGGCAGATCAGCCCCAGCATTTT. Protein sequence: CASSLTWADQPQHF.

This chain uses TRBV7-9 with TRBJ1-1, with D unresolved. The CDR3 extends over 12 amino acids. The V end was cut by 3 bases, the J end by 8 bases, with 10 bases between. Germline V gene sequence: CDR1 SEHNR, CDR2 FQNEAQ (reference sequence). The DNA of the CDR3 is TGTGCCAGCAGCTTCCGCCCAGGCGAAGCTTTCTTT. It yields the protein CASSFRPGEAFF. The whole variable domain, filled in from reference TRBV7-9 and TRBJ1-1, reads DTGVSQNPRHKITKRGQNVTFRCDPISEHNRLYWYRQTLGQGPEFLTYFQNEAQLEKSRLLSDRFSAERPKGSFSTLEIQRTEQGDSAMYLCASSFRPGEAFFGQGTRLTVV.

This CDR3 is CASSVDRGPQHF. CDR3 DNA: TGTGCCAGCAGTGTCGATCGGGGGCCCCAGCATTTT. The chain employs TRBV12-3 or TRBV12-4 and TRBJ1-5, with D uncertain. The CDR3 contains 12 residues. V was clipped by 5 bases and J by 9 bases, with 11 bases between them.

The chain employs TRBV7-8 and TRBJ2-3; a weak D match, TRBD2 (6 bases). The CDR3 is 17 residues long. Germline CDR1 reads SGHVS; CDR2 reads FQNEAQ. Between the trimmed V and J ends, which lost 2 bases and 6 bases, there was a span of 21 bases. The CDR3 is CASSLRVVLAGNDTQYF. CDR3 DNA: TGTGCCAGCAGCTTACGGGTGGTGTTGGCGGGGAATGATACGCAGTATTTT.

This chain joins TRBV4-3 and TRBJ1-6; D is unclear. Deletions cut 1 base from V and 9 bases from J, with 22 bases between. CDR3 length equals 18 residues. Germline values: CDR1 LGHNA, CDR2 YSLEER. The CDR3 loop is CASSQGVALPEFSSPLHF. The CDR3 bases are TGCGCCAGCAGCCAAGGGGTAGCACTGCCCGAATTCAGTTCACCCCTCCACTTT.

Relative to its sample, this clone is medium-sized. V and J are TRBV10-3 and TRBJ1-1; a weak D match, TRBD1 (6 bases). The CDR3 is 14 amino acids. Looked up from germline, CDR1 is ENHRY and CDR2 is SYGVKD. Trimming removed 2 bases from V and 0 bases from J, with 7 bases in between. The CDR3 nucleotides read TGTGCCATCAGTGAGGCAGGGGTGAACACTGAAGCTTTCTTT. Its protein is CAISEAGVNTEAFF.

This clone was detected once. CDR3 nucleotides: TGCGCCAGCCGGACAGTTCTGAACACCGGGGAGCTGTTTTTT. Its protein is CASRTVLNTGELFF. The chain is built from TRBV5-1 and TRBJ2-2; the D gene is possibly TRBD1 (6 bases). Trimming pared 7 bases from V and 1 base from J, leaving 11 bases between. The CDR3 length is 14 residues. Germline CDR1 and CDR2: SGHRS and YFSETQ.

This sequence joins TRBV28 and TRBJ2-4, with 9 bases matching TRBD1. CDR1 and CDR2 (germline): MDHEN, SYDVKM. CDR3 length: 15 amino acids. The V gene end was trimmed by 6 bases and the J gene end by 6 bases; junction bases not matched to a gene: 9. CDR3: CASRDYRGLGNIQYF. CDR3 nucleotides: TGTGCCAGCAGGGACTACAGGGGGCTCGGAAACATTCAGTACTTC.

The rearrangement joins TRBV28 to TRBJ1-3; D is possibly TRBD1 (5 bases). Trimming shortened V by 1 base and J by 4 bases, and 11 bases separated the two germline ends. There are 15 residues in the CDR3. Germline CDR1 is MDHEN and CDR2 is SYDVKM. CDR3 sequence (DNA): TGTGCCAGCAGTTTATCCAGGGTGGGAGGAAACACCATATATTTT. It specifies CASSLSRVGGNTIYF.

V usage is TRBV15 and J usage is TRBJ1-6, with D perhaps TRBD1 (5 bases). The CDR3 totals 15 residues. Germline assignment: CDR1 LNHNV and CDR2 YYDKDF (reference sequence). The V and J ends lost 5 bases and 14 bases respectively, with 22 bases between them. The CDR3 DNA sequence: TGTGCCACCAGCGGGGGGACTGCCCGTGATGTGGCCCTCCACTTT. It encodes CATSGGTARDVALHF.

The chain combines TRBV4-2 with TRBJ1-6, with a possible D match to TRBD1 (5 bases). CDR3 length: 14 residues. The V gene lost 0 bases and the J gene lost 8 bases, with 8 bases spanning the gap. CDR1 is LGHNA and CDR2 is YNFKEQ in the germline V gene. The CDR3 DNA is TGTGCCAGCAGCCAAGAGTCGGGGGATTCACCCCTCCACTTT. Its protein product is CASSQESGDSPLHF.

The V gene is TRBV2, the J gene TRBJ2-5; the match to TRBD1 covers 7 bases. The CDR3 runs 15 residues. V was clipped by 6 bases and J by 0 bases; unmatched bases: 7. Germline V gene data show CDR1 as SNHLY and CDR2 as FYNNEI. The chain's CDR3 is CASSPGQANQETQYF. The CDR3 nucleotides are TGTGCCAGCAGCCCCGGACAGGCCAACCAAGAGACCCAGTACTTC.

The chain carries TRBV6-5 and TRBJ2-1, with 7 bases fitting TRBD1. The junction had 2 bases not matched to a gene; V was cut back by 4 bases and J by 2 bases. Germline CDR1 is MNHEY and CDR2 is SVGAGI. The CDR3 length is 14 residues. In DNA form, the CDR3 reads TGTGCCAGCAGTTCCCAGGGGGCCTACAATGAGCAGTTCTTC. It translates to CASSSQGAYNEQFF.

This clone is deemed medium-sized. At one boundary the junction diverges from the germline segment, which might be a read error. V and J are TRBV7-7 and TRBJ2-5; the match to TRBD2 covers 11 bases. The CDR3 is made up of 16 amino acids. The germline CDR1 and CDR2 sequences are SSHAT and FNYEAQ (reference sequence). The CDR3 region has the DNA TGTGCTAGCAGCTCCACTAGCGGGGGCCACCAAGAGACCCAGTACTTC. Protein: CASSSTSGGHQETQYF.

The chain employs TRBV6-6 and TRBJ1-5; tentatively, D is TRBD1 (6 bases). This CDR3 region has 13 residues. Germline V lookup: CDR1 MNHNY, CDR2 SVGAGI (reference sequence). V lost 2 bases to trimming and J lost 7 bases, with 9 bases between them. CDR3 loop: CASSYGGGQPQHF. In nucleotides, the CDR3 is TGTGCCAGCAGTTACGGGGGCGGGCAGCCCCAGCATTTT.

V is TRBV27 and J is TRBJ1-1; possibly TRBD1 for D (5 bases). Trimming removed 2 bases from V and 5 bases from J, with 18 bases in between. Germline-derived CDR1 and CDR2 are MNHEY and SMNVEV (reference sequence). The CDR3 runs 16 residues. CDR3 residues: CASSLGQGGLWTEAFF. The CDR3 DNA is TGTGCCAGCAGTTTAGGGCAGGGTGGGTTGTGGACTGAAGCTTTCTTT.

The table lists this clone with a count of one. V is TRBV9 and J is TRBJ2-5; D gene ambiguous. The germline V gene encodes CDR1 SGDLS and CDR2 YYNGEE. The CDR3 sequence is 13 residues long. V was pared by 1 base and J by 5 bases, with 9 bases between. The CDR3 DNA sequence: TGTGCCAGCAGCGTACTACCGCGGGAGACCCAGTACTTC. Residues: CASSVLPRETQYF.

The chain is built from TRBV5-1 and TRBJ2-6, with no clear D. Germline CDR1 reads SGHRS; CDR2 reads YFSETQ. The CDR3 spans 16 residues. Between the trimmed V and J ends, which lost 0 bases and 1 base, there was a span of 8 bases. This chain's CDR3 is CASSLAWRSGANVLTF. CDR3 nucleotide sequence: TGCGCCAGCAGCTTGGCCTGGCGGTCTGGGGCCAACGTCCTGACTTTC.

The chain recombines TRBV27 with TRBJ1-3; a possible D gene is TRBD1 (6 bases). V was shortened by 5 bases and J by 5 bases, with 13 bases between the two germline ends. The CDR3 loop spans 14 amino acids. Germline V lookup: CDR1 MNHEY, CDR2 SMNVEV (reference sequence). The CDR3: CASSPGDVRNTIYF. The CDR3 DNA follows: TGTGCCAGCAGTCCAGGGGATGTTCGAAACACCATATATTTT.

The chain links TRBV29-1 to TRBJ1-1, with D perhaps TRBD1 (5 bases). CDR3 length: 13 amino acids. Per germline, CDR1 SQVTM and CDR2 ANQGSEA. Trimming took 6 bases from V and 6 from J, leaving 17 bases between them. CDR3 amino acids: CSVEQGMMAEAFF. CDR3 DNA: TGCAGCGTAGAGCAGGGTATGATGGCTGAAGCTTTCTTT.

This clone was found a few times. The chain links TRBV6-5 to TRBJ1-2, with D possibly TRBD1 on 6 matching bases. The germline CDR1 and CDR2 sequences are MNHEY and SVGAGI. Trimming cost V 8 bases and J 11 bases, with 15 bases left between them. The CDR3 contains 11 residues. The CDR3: CASRGAGHYTF. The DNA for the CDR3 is TGTGCCAGCCGGGGGGCGGGCCATTACACCTTC.

The CDR3 loop is CASSYTVDTQYF. The CDR3 nucleotides are TGTGCCAGCAGTTACACGGTGGATACGCAGTATTTT. The genes are TRBV6-2 or TRBV6-3 and TRBJ2-3; D gene unclear. The CDR3 is 12 residues long. The germline CDR1 and CDR2 sequences are MNHEY and SVGEGT. Between the trimmed V and J ends, which lost 2 bases and 6 bases, there was a span of 6 bases.

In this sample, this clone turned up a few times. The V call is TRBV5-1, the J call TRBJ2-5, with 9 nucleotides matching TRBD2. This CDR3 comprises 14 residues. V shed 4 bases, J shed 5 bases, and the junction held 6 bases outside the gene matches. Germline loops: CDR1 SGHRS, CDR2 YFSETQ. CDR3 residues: CASSPSGARETQYF. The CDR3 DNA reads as TGCGCCAGCAGCCCTAGCGGGGCCCGGGAGACCCAGTACTTC.

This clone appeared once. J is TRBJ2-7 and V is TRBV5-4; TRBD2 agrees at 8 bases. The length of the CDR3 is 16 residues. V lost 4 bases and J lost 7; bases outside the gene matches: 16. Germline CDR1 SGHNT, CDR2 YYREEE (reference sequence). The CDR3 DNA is TGTGCCAGCAGCCCTGGAGGAGTTAGCGGGGTAGTGGAGCAGTACGTC. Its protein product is CASSPGGVSGVVEQYV.